This T cell receptor beta chain was observed in a study of T cells in women clearing cervical HPV infection. Points on this clone: The DNA ends 3 residues before the CDR3 does, and the rest of the CDR3 is filled in from the germline J gene.

CDR1 and CDR2 (germline): KGHSH, LQKENI. The CDR3 consists of 15 residues. The V end was cut by 3 bases, the J end by 5 bases, with 16 bases between. Data came from immunoSEQ multiplex PCR; TCRdb stores just in-frame clones and leaves some out. The specimen's table records about 48,000 clones. Sequenced: blood buffy coat. The TCR originated in a woman between 18 and 70 years old with a cervical HPV16 infection that either progressed to CIN3+ or cleared (not recorded which). The gene calls are TRBV18 and TRBJ2-5; no reliable D call. The CDR3 loop reads CASSPTADWVETQYF. Partial CDR3 DNA: TGTGCCAGCTCACCCACGGCGGATTGGGTTGAGACC.